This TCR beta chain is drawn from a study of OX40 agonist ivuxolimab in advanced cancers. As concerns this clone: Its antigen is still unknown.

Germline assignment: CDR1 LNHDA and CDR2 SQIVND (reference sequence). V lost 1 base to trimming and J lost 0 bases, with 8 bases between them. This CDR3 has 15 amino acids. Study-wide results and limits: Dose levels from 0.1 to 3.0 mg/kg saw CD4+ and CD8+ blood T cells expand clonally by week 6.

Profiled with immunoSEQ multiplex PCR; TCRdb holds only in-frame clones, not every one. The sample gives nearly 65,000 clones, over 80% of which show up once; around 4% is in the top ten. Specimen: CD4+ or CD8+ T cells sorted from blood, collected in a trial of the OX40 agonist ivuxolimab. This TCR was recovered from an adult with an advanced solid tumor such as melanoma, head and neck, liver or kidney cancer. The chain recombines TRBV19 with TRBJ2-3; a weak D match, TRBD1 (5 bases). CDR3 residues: CASSIGTFSTDTQYF. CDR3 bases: TGTGCCAGTAGTATAGGGACATTTAGCACAGATACGCAGTATTTT.